These T cell receptor beta chains were read from a single sample in a study of PD-1 blockade in classical Hodgkin lymphoma. TCRdb's table, derived via immunoSEQ multiplex PCR, lists solely in-frame clones and lacks some. The sample records some 20,000 clones, over 75% being singletons. This specimen consisted of peripheral blood mononuclear cells (PBMCs), obtained before the second cycle of nivolumab. These receptors were collected from a human donor with classical Hodgkin lymphoma. CDR3s include the opening cysteine and the closing phenylalanine or tryptophan. Fields, in order: CDR3 length, V gene, J gene, D gene, clone size, CDR3 DNA, CDR3 protein. D genes are given only for firm matches. Size tells how often a clone was seen (once, few, many) or the class of an expanded clone, and some rows leave it out.

cdr3_length: 15; v_call: TRBV9; j_call: TRBJ2-3; d_call: NA; clone_size: few; cdr3_nt: TGTGCCAGCAGCGTACTAGTCTGGTTAGGAGATACGCAGTATTTT; cdr3_aa: CASSVLVWLGDTQYF
cdr3_length: 14; v_call: TRBV5-4; j_call: TRBJ2-5; d_call: NA; clone_size: NA; cdr3_nt: TGTGCCAGCAGCTTGGGGAGCATTACTGAGACCCAGTACTTC; cdr3_aa: CASSLGSITETQYF
cdr3_length: 14; v_call: TRBV6-1; j_call: TRBJ2-7; d_call: NA; clone_size: NA; cdr3_nt: TGTGCCAGCAGTGAAGAGGGGCCCACCTACGAGCAGTACTTC; cdr3_aa: CASSEEGPTYEQYF
cdr3_length: 14; v_call: TRBV5-4; j_call: TRBJ1-2; d_call: TRBD1; clone_size: few; cdr3_nt: TGTGCCAGCAGCGCAGGGACAGGGTACTATGGCTACACCTTC; cdr3_aa: CASSAGTGYYGYTF
cdr3_length: 14; v_call: TRBV5-4; j_call: TRBJ1-6; d_call: NA; clone_size: NA; cdr3_nt: TGTGCCAGCAGCTTGGCCGGGGCGGTTTCACCCCTCCACTTT; cdr3_aa: CASSLAGAVSPLHF
cdr3_length: 14; v_call: TRBV9; j_call: TRBJ2-5; d_call: NA; clone_size: NA; cdr3_nt: TGTGCCAGCAGCGGGGATCTAGGGGGGGAGACCCAGTACTTC; cdr3_aa: CASSGDLGGETQYF
cdr3_length: 14; v_call: TRBV5-4; j_call: TRBJ1-1; d_call: NA; clone_size: NA; cdr3_nt: TGTGCCAGCAGCCAAGAGTTCCCGAACACTGAAGCTTTCTTT; cdr3_aa: CASSQEFPNTEAFF
cdr3_length: 13; v_call: TRBV27; j_call: TRBJ2-5; d_call: NA; clone_size: few; cdr3_nt: TGTGCCAGCAGCCGGGACAAGGGTTTAACCCAGTACTTC; cdr3_aa: CASSRDKGLTQYF
cdr3_length: 19; v_call: TRBV11-3; j_call: TRBJ2-2; d_call: NA; clone_size: NA; cdr3_nt: TGTGCCAGCAGCCTCGCGGGGTGGGGGCGATCGGAGAACACCGGGGAGCTGTTTTTT; cdr3_aa: CASSLAGWGRSENTGELFF
cdr3_length: 15; v_call: TRBV5-6; j_call: TRBJ1-5; d_call: NA; clone_size: NA; cdr3_nt: TGTGCCAGCAGCTTTATGGGGTCTGGCAATCAGCCCCAGCATTTT; cdr3_aa: CASSFMGSGNQPQHF
cdr3_length: 14; v_call: TRBV28; j_call: TRBJ1-2; d_call: NA; clone_size: NA; cdr3_nt: TGTGCCAGCAGTTCACCGGGCGCGTTCTATGGCTACACCTTC; cdr3_aa: CASSSPGAFYGYTF
cdr3_length: 18; v_call: TRBV4-3; j_call: TRBJ2-1; d_call: TRBD1; clone_size: NA; cdr3_nt: TGCGCCAGCAGCCAAGATCTGAATGGAGGGACAGGAGCCTTTGAGCAGTTCTTC; cdr3_aa: CASSQDLNGGTGAFEQFF
cdr3_length: 16; v_call: TRBV6-1; j_call: TRBJ1-6; d_call: TRBD1; clone_size: NA; cdr3_nt: TGTGCCAGCAGTGAAGGCAACAGGGGAGTCGGTTCACCCCTCCACTTT; cdr3_aa: CASSEGNRGVGSPLHF
cdr3_length: 15; v_call: TRBV4-3; j_call: TRBJ2-7; d_call: NA; clone_size: once; cdr3_nt: TGCGCCAGCAGCCAAGCTCAAACAGAGAGCTACGAGCAGTACTTC; cdr3_aa: CASSQAQTESYEQYF
cdr3_length: 15; v_call: TRBV19; j_call: TRBJ2-1; d_call: TRBD2; clone_size: NA; cdr3_nt: TGTGCCAGTAGCCTGGGGAGGGCCGCTTTAAATGAGCAGTTCTTC; cdr3_aa: CASSLGRAALNEQFF
cdr3_length: 13; v_call: TRBV19; j_call: TRBJ1-2; d_call: NA; clone_size: NA; cdr3_nt: TGTGCCAGCGCGGGCCACCTACGTGGTGGCTACACCTTC; cdr3_aa: CASAGHLRGGYTF
cdr3_length: 14; v_call: TRBV10-3; j_call: TRBJ1-2; d_call: NA; clone_size: NA; cdr3_nt: TGTGCCATCAGTTCAGTGGCAGCAGACTATGGCTACACCTTC; cdr3_aa: CAISSVAADYGYTF
cdr3_length: 12; v_call: TRBV9; j_call: TRBJ2-3; d_call: NA; clone_size: NA; cdr3_nt: TGTGCCAGCAGCCCCAACACAGATACGCAGTATTTT; cdr3_aa: CASSPNTDTQYF
cdr3_length: 13; v_call: TRBV2; j_call: TRBJ2-3; d_call: NA; clone_size: NA; cdr3_nt: TGTGCCAGCAGTGGAGAGAGCACAGATACGCAGTATTTT; cdr3_aa: CASSGESTDTQYF
cdr3_length: 14; v_call: TRBV19; j_call: TRBJ1-2; d_call: TRBD1; clone_size: NA; cdr3_nt: TGTGCCAGTAGTATATGGGACAGGAACTATGGCTACACCTTC; cdr3_aa: CASSIWDRNYGYTF
cdr3_length: 12; v_call: TRBV6-6; j_call: TRBJ1-2; d_call: TRBD1; clone_size: NA; cdr3_nt: TGTGCCAGCAGTCGACAGGGGAACGGCTACACCTTC; cdr3_aa: CASSRQGNGYTF
cdr3_length: 16; v_call: TRBV15; j_call: TRBJ2-1; d_call: TRBD2; clone_size: NA; cdr3_nt: TGTGCCACCAGCAGGGGTAGCGGGGGGGCCTACAATGAGCAGTTCTTC; cdr3_aa: CATSRGSGGAYNEQFF
cdr3_length: 15; v_call: TRBV5-1; j_call: TRBJ2-2; d_call: NA; clone_size: few; cdr3_nt: TGCGCCAGCAGCTTGAAAAGGGATGGATCCGGGGAGCTGTTTTTT; cdr3_aa: CASSLKRDGSGELFF
cdr3_length: 18; v_call: TRBV27; j_call: TRBJ2-5; d_call: TRBD2; clone_size: once; cdr3_nt: TGTGCCAGCAGTAGAACCGGGACTAGCGGGACCAGAGGGGAGACCCAGTACTTC; cdr3_aa: CASSRTGTSGTRGETQYF
cdr3_length: 20; v_call: TRBV30; j_call: TRBJ1-6; d_call: NA; clone_size: NA; cdr3_nt: TGTGCCTGGAGGGAACCATTCCTCCCCATTGTATTACAGGGCTATTCACCCCTCCACTTT; cdr3_aa: CAWREPFLPIVLQGYSPLHF
cdr3_length: 15; v_call: TRBV28; j_call: TRBJ1-3; d_call: NA; clone_size: NA; cdr3_nt: TGTGCCAGCAGTTTTCTTGGCGTCGGCAGAAACACCATATATTTT; cdr3_aa: CASSFLGVGRNTIYF